The 26 T cell receptor beta chains below were found in one sample sequenced in a study of graft-versus-host responses after intestinal transplantation. No antigen has been identified for these receptors. Clones were read by immunoSEQ multiplex PCR, and TCRdb kept only the in-frame ones, dropping some. The sample lists 95,000 to 150,000 clones, 90% to 95% occurring once. Sequences were derived from unstimulated CD4+ T cells sorted from spleen or lymph node cells, sampled before intestinal transplant. The receptors come from a human donor who received an intestinal transplant.

The chain links TRBV27 to TRBJ2-5; tentative D call: TRBD1 (8 bases). V lost 5 bases and J lost 4, with 17 bases in between. CDR1 is MNHEY and CDR2 is SMNVEV in the germline V gene (reference sequence). There are 15 residues in the CDR3. CDR3 bases: TGTGCCAGCAGTCTTCGGACAGGGAGGGGAGAGACCCAGTACTTC. This translates into CASSLRTGRGETQYF.

The chain is built from TRBV19 and TRBJ2-7; D is undetermined. The CDR3 covers 13 residues. Trimming stripped 3 bases from V and 0 bases from J, with 6 bases between. CDR1 LNHDA and CDR2 SQIVND come from the germline V gene (reference sequence). As DNA, the CDR3 is TGTGCCAGTAGTATGCAAATCTCCTACGAGCAGTACTTC. This encodes CASSMQISYEQYF.

This clone was observed a single time. The chain joins TRBV25-1 to TRBJ2-1; D possibly uses TRBD1 or TRBD2 (6 bases each). The CDR3 has 15 residues. The germline V and J ends were trimmed by 2 bases and 10 bases, with 18 bases remaining between them. Germline CDR1 reads MGHDK; CDR2 reads SYGVNS. CDR3 nucleotide sequence: TGTGCCAGCAGTGAACAAGGGGGAGGTCGACAGGAGCAGTTCTTC. It is translated as CASSEQGGGRQEQFF.

About this clone itself: The sample holds other DNA sequences that translate to the same CDR3. V usage is TRBV5-1 and J usage is TRBJ1-3; D not certain. Germline CDR1 reads SGHRS; CDR2 reads YFSETQ. The CDR3 runs to 13 residues. The V end lost 4 bases, the J end lost 2 bases, and 7 bases lay between the germline ends. The CDR3 is CASSLGPGNTIYF. The CDR3 DNA reads TGCGCCAGCAGCCTTGGTCCTGGAAACACCATATATTTT.

The chain links TRBV29-1 to TRBJ2-7; either TRBD1 or TRBD2 may supply D (5 bases each). CDR1 is SQVTM and CDR2 is ANQGSEA in the germline V gene. This CDR3 is 11 amino acids long. The V end lost 4 bases, the J end lost 3 bases, and 7 bases lay between the germline ends. The CDR3 nucleotides are TGCAGCGTTGGAGGGGTCTACGAGCAGTACTTC. Amino acid sequence: CSVGGVYEQYF.

The chain carries TRBV10-2 and TRBJ1-2; D perhaps matches TRBD1 (6 bases). There are 13 residues in the CDR3. Trimming left V 8 bases short and J 4 bases short, with 14 bases between. Germline V lookup: CDR1 WSHSY, CDR2 SAAADI. CDR3 sequence: CASQTGGGYGYTF. CDR3 nucleotides: TGCGCCAGCCAGACGGGGGGCGGCTATGGCTACACCTTC.

The chain employs TRBV7-2 and TRBJ1-2, with 7 bases lining up with TRBD1. The CDR3 totals 14 residues. V gave up 1 base and J gave up 1 base; unmatched junction bases: 0. Germline CDR1 is SGHTA and CDR2 is FQGNSA. CDR3 residues: CASSLDRGNYGYTF. The CDR3 coding sequence is TGTGCCAGCAGCTTAGACAGGGGTAACTATGGCTACACCTTC. Together with reference TRBV7-2 and TRBJ1-2, the CDR3 gives the full variable domain: GAGVSQSPSNKVTEKGKDVELRCDPISGHTALYWYRQSLGQGLEFLIYFQGNSAPDKSGLPSDRFSAERTGGSVSTLTIQRTQQEDSAVYLCASSLDRGNYGYTFGSGTRLTVV.

This CDR3 reads CASSYQGGSNQPQHF. The CDR3 DNA reads TGTGCCAGCAGTTACCAGGGAGGGAGCAATCAGCCCCAGCATTTT. The chain is built from TRBV28 and TRBJ1-5, with D possibly matching TRBD1 (5 bases). The CDR3 loop spans 15 amino acids. CDR1 is MDHEN, CDR2 SYDVKM, per germline. V lost 4 bases and J 1 base, leaving 11 bases between the germline ends.

V is TRBV4-2 and J is TRBJ1-2; D possibly corresponds to TRBD1 (5 bases). Germline V gene lookup returns CDR1 LGHNA and CDR2 YNFKEQ. Trimming cost V 2 bases and J 5 bases, with 9 bases left between them. The CDR3 runs 13 residues. CDR3 region: CASSQKRGYGYTF. The CDR3 nucleotides are TGTGCCAGCAGCCAAAAAAGGGGTTATGGCTACACCTTC.

The V gene is TRBV11-2, the J gene TRBJ1-2; D is possibly TRBD1 (5 bases). There are 14 residues in the CDR3. Per germline, CDR1 SGHAT and CDR2 FQNNGV. V lost 4 bases and J 0 bases, leaving 9 bases between the germline ends. The CDR3 sequence: CASSWSGSNYGYTF. For the CDR3, the DNA is TGTGCCAGCAGCTGGTCAGGGTCTAACTATGGCTACACCTTC. Using reference TRBV11-2 and TRBJ1-2 for the parts outside the CDR3, the full variable domain is EAGVAQSPRYKIIEKRQSVAFWCNPISGHATLYWYQQILGQGPKLLIQFQNNGVVDDSQLPKDRFSAERLKGVDSTLKIQPAKLEDSAVYLCASSWSGSNYGYTFGSGTRLTVV.

The chain couples TRBV30 to TRBJ2-1; 8 bases match TRBD2. The CDR3 totals 14 residues. J gave up 9 bases and V 7 bases, and 14 bases lay outside the gene matches. Germline values: CDR1 GTSNPN, CDR2 SVGIG (reference sequence). CDR3 coding DNA: TGTGCCTTGGGGGCGGGACTAGTCGATGGTGAGCAGTTCTTC. Its translation: CALGAGLVDGEQFF.

The rearrangement joins TRBV9 to TRBJ1-2, with 8 positions matching TRBD1. Per germline, CDR1 SGDLS and CDR2 YYNGEE. V shed 3 bases and J 8 bases; nucleotides not matched to a gene: 12. CDR3 size: 15 residues. This chain's CDR3 is CASSGHPGGQRGYTF. CDR3 DNA: TGTGCCAGCAGCGGACACCCAGGGGGCCAGCGGGGCTACACCTTC.

The chain combines TRBV5-1 with TRBJ2-1; TRBD1 agrees at 9 bases. The CDR3 covers 18 residues. V lost 0 bases, J lost 0 bases, and 7 bases stayed unmatched. The germline gives CDR1 SGHRS, CDR2 YFSETQ. The DNA for the CDR3 is TGCGCCAGCAGCTTGGTGTCTTTGACAGGGGGCTCCTACAATGAGCAGTTCTTC. It is translated as CASSLVSLTGGSYNEQFF.

V gene TRBV19 combines with J gene TRBJ2-1; D possibly corresponds to TRBD2 (5 bases). Trimming cost V 5 bases and J 5 bases, with 16 bases left between them. This CDR3 is 15 amino acids long. Germline V gene sequence: CDR1 LNHDA, CDR2 SQIVND (reference sequence). As DNA, the CDR3 is TGTGCCAGTAGTCCCTCGGGGAAGTCCCACAATGAGCAGTTCTTC. Amino acids: CASSPSGKSHNEQFF.

There are a few counts of this clone. The gene calls are TRBV19 and TRBJ1-4; D unresolved. The CDR3 has 15 amino acids. V was trimmed by 5 bases and J by 3 bases, leaving 13 bases between them. In germline, CDR1 is LNHDA, CDR2 SQIVND (reference sequence). DNA of the CDR3: TGTGCCAGTAGTGCCACGAGAAAGGCTAATGAAAAACTGTTTTTT. The encoded protein is CASSATRKANEKLFF.

The rearrangement joins TRBV5-1 to TRBJ2-7; D is ambiguous. The CDR3 contains 14 residues. Trimming shortened V by 0 bases and J by 0 bases, and 7 bases separated the two germline ends. The germline V gene encodes CDR1 SGHRS and CDR2 YFSETQ. The CDR3 DNA reads TGCGCCAGCAGCTTGGGGTCAGACTCCTACGAGCAGTACTTC. As protein: CASSLGSDSYEQYF.

The chain links TRBV19 to TRBJ1-3; no clear D gene. The ends were cut back, 7 bases at V and 2 bases at J, with 9 bases in the middle. The germline gives CDR1 LNHDA, CDR2 SQIVND (reference sequence). The CDR3 extends over 13 amino acids. CDR3 loop: CASTPVPGNTIYF. The CDR3 region has the DNA TGTGCCAGTACCCCCGTCCCTGGAAACACCATATATTTT.

The chain combines TRBV11-2 with TRBJ2-5; possible D gene TRBD1, 5 bases. The CDR3 contains 11 residues. The ends were cut back, 10 bases at V and 1 base at J, with 7 bases in the middle. The germline V gene has CDR1 SGHAT and CDR2 FQNNGV. The CDR3 DNA reads TGTGCCACCAGGGCCCAAGAGACCCAGTACTTC. Translated: CATRAQETQYF.

The rearrangement joins TRBV4-2 to TRBJ2-1; 12 nucleotides align to TRBD2. The trim removed 0 bases at V and 4 bases at J, leaving 4 bases unmatched. CDR1 is LGHNA and CDR2 is YNFKEQ in the germline V gene. This CDR3 spans 17 amino acids. The CDR3 loop reads CASSQDRGTSGYNEQFF. CDR3 DNA: TGTGCCAGCAGCCAAGATCGCGGGACTAGCGGGTACAATGAGCAGTTCTTC.

The rearrangement links TRBV5-1 to TRBJ2-1; 7 bases are shared with TRBD2. The CDR3 sequence is 15 residues long. V gave up 0 bases and J gave up 9 bases; unmatched junction bases: 9. CDR1 and CDR2 (germline): SGHRS, YFSETQ. The CDR3 DNA reads as TGCGCCAGCAGCTTGGGTCATGCGGGAGAGGGTGAGCAGTTCTTC. The encoded protein is CASSLGHAGEGEQFF.

This sequence joins TRBV6-5 and TRBJ2-1; 8 nucleotides agree with TRBD2. CDR1 MNHEY and CDR2 SVGAGI come from the germline V gene. V lost 7 bases, J lost 4 bases, and 6 bases stayed unmatched. The CDR3 spans 14 residues. Written as DNA, the CDR3 is TGTGCCAGCAAAGGTCTAGCGGGTTACAATGAGCAGTTCTTC. Protein sequence: CASKGLAGYNEQFF.

The chain recombines TRBV27 with TRBJ2-5, with 7 bases lining up with TRBD1. The CDR3 runs 15 residues. Unmatched junction bases numbered 9, after V lost 6 bases and J lost 2 bases. CDR1 is MNHEY and CDR2 is SMNVEV in the germline V gene (reference sequence). CDR3 DNA: TGTGCCAGCAGAAACAGGGGTCCTCCTCAAGAGACCCAGTACTTC. Amino acids: CASRNRGPPQETQYF.

The chain has TRBV2 and TRBJ2-3, with 10 nucleotides matching TRBD1. CDR1 is SNHLY and CDR2 is FYNNEI in the germline V gene. Germline trimming cut 8 bases from V and 3 bases from J; bases unmatched to any gene: 2. There are 13 residues in the CDR3. This chain's CDR3 is CASRDRGTDTQYF. DNA of the CDR3: TGTGCCAGCCGGGACAGGGGAACAGATACGCAGTATTTT.

The V and J genes are TRBV5-1 and TRBJ2-2, with a possible D match to TRBD1 (6 bases). Trimming left V 0 bases short and J 6 bases short, with 12 bases between. CDR1 is SGHRS and CDR2 is YFSETQ in the germline V gene. CDR3 length: 15 residues. The CDR3 DNA sequence: TGCGCCAGCAGCTTGGCCAGGGGTATTTCCGGGGAGCTGTTTTTT. The encoded protein is CASSLARGISGELFF.

The chain is built from TRBV27 and TRBJ2-7, with 10 bases fitting TRBD1. The ends lost 8 bases at V and 6 bases at J; junction bases unmatched: 10. The length of the CDR3 is 14 residues. Germline CDR1 is MNHEY and CDR2 is SMNVEV (reference sequence). The CDR3 spells CASPGTGEPFEQYF. Here the CDR3 DNA reads TGTGCCAGCCCCGGGACAGGGGAGCCCTTCGAGCAGTACTTC.

V gene TRBV2 combines with J gene TRBJ1-5, with D possibly TRBD1 on 6 matching bases. Germline CDR1 SNHLY, CDR2 FYNNEI. The CDR3 loop spans 14 amino acids. Trimming left V 7 bases short and J 6 bases short, with 16 bases between. The CDR3 DNA reads as TGTGCCAGCACGATCGAGGGGGGTGGTCAGCCCCAGCATTTT. Its protein is CASTIEGGGQPQHF.